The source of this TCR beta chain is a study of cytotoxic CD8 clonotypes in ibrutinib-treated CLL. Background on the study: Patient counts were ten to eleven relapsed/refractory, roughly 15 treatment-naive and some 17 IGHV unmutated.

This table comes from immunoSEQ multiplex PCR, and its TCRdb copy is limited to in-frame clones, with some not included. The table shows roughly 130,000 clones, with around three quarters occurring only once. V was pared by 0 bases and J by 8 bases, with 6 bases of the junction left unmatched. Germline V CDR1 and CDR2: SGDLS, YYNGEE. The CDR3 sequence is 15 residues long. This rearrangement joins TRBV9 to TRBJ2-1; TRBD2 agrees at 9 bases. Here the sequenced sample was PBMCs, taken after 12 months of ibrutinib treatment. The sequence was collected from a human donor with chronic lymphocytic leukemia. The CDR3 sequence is CASSVGGRALDEQFF. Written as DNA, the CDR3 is TGTGCCAGCAGCGTAGGCGGGAGGGCTTTGGATGAGCAGTTCTTC.